The clone carrying this TCR beta chain was seen a handful of times. TCRdb's copy holds only in-frame clones and misses some; the assay was immunoSEQ multiplex PCR. The sample lists around 330,000 clones, approximately 79% seen once, with 10% to 13% in the top ten. The data were obtained in a study of shared clonotypes between healthy human individuals. This CDR3 region has 11 residues. V lost 5 bases to trimming and J lost 9 bases, with 10 bases between them. CDR1 SGHTA and CDR2 FQGNSA come from the germline V gene. This TCR derives from a man in his thirties or forties in good health. The source material was memory CD4+ T cells sorted from blood. Indicated subset: CD45RA-negative fraction. The chain is built from TRBV7-2 and TRBJ2-5; D might be TRBD1 or TRBD2, each matching 5 bases. The CDR3 region is CASSNRDPQYF. The DNA for the CDR3 is TGTGCCAGCAGCAACCGGGACCCCCAGTACTTC. Supplemented by reference TRBV7-2 and TRBJ2-5, the full variable domain reads GAGVSQSPSNKVTEKGKDVELRCDPISGHTALYWYRQSLGQGLEFLIYFQGNSAPDKSGLPSDRFSAERTGGSVSTLTIQRTQQEDSAVYLCASSNRDPQYFGPGTRLLVL.